Below are 17 T cell receptor beta chains sequenced from a single sample in a study of T cell repertoires in cytomegalovirus infection. MiXCR, run by TCRdb on the reads, gives a single entry per CDR3 protein. The sample holds 650,000 to 900,000 distinct CDR3 sequences, approximately 32% seen once. These receptors have no known antigen. The material sequenced was cultured CD8+ T cells from PBMCs, taken from culture after CMV antigen stimulation. The receptors stem from a human donor in good health (CMV status not recorded). Some clones in this sample may be carry-over from other donors' samples.

The chain employs TRBV27 and TRBJ1-2; D is perhaps TRBD1 (5 bases). V lost 5 bases, J lost 4 bases, and 17 bases lay in between. CDR1 is MNHEY, CDR2 SMNVEV, per germline (reference sequence). The CDR3 covers 15 residues. The DNA of the CDR3 is TGTGCCAGCAGTCCCCCCGGGGCCCGGGGCTATGGCTACACCTTC. It codes for CASSPPGARGYGYTF.

The rearrangement uses TRBV7-6 and TRBJ2-7, with D maybe TRBD2 (7 bases). The germline V and J ends were trimmed by 5 bases and 5 bases, with 19 bases remaining between them. Germline V gene data show CDR1 as SGHVS and CDR2 as FNYEAQ. The CDR3 is 15 amino acids. This chain's CDR3 is CASSTGTGGRDEQYF. The CDR3 DNA is TGTGCCAGCAGCACTGGGACCGGGGGGCGGGACGAGCAGTACTTC.

The chain joins TRBV7-4 to TRBJ1-1; 9 bases align to TRBD1. This CDR3 contains 15 residues. With V trimmed by 3 bases and J by 4 bases, 6 bases remained unmatched. CDR1 is SGHVT, CDR2 SQSDAQ, per germline. Here the CDR3 reads CASSFAGTGITEAFF. The CDR3 DNA is TGTGCCAGCAGCTTCGCCGGGACAGGGATCACTGAAGCTTTCTTT.

This sequence joins TRBV6-5 and TRBJ2-2; 8 nucleotides align to TRBD1. J lost 6 bases, V lost 6 bases, and 6 bases had no gene match. The germline gives CDR1 MNHEY, CDR2 SVGAGI. The length of the CDR3 is 14 residues. CDR3 coding DNA: TGTGCCAGCAGACCGTGGACAGGGTCCGGGGAGCTGTTTTTT. This codes for CASRPWTGSGELFF.

Many counts were recorded for this clonotype. The chain joins TRBV12-3 or TRBV12-4 to TRBJ2-5; TRBD2 matches at 13 bases. V dropped 4 bases and J dropped 3; count of bases not matched to a gene: 14. The CDR3 runs to 19 residues. As DNA, the CDR3 is TGTGCCAGCAGTTCGACTAGCGGGGGGCTACTAAGGATGGAAGAGACCCAGTACTTC. It encodes CASSSTSGGLLRMEETQYF.

Only a few counts were recorded for this clonotype. The chain joins TRBV6-5 to TRBJ2-7, with 10 bases aligning to TRBD1. J gave up 3 bases and V 2 bases, and 4 bases lay outside the gene matches. In germline, CDR1 is MNHEY, CDR2 SVGAGI. The CDR3 spans 15 residues. The CDR3 here is CASSYRTGGLYEQYF. In DNA, the CDR3 is TGTGCCAGCAGTTACCGGACAGGGGGACTCTACGAGCAGTACTTC.

The V call is TRBV27, the J call TRBJ2-5, with D possibly being TRBD2 (6 bases). V gave up 3 bases and J gave up 4 bases, with 15 bases separating them. This CDR3 has 15 residues. Germline CDR1 is MNHEY and CDR2 is SMNVEV (reference sequence). CDR3 bases: TGTGCCAGCAGTTTTGGAGGGCGATACGCAGAGACCCAGTACTTC. Its translation: CASSFGGRYAETQYF.

This clonotype has ten or more counts. This rearrangement joins TRBV7-6 to TRBJ1-1, with D unclear. CDR1 SGHVS and CDR2 FNYEAQ come from the germline V gene. Trimming took off 1 base at V and 3 bases at J, with 6 bases between the two ends. The CDR3 length is 13 residues. CDR3 sequence: CASSLGKYTEAFF. CDR3 DNA: TGTGCCAGCAGCTTAGGTAAATACACTGAAGCTTTCTTT.

In its sample, this clonotype was seen a few times. The chain uses TRBV12-3 or TRBV12-4 and TRBJ1-1; 9 bases line up with TRBD1. Trimming took 3 bases from V and 0 from J; bases not matched to a gene: 8. The CDR3 runs 17 residues. The CDR3 DNA follows: TGTGCCAGCAGTTTCATGACAGGGGGGTGGCTGAACACTGAAGCTTTCTTT. It translates to CASSFMTGGWLNTEAFF.

In this sample, this clonotype turned up a few times. The rearrangement links TRBV7-6 to TRBJ2-3, with TRBD1 identical over 7 bases. In germline, CDR1 is SGHVS, CDR2 FNYEAQ. There are 15 residues in the CDR3. Trimming cost V 2 bases and J 6 bases; bases outside gene matches: 8. Here the CDR3 DNA reads TGTGCCAGCAGCTTACCACTCGACAGGGAGGATACGCAGTATTTT. This gives the protein CASSLPLDREDTQYF. Filled out from reference TRBV7-6 and TRBJ2-3, the complete variable domain reads GAGVSQSPRYKVTKRGQDVALRCDPISGHVSLYWYRQALGQGPEFLTYFNYEAQQDKSGLPNDRFSAERPEGSISTLTIQRTEQRDSAMYRCASSLPLDREDTQYFGPGTRLTVL.

This clonotype was counted ten times or more. The V gene is TRBV5-5, the J gene TRBJ1-5, with D perhaps matching TRBD1 (5 bases). V was pared by 4 bases and J by 4 bases, with 9 bases between. This CDR3 has 13 residues. The V gene's germline CDR1 is SGHKS and CDR2 YYEKEE (reference sequence). The CDR3 here is CASSTGGNQPQHF. The CDR3, as DNA: TGTGCCAGCAGCACAGGTGGAAATCAGCCCCAGCATTTT.

This clonotype came up a few times. The J gene is TRBJ1-2, the V gene TRBV4-3, with D tentatively TRBD1 (6 bases). The CDR3 length is 14 residues. Germline CDR1 LGHNA, CDR2 YSLEER. V was shortened by 6 bases and J by 0 bases, with 11 bases between the two germline ends. For the CDR3, the DNA is TGCGCCAGCAGTTGGGACACTACTAACTATGGCTACACCTTC. It yields the protein CASSWDTTNYGYTF.

This clonotype was seen more than once but under ten times. The chain carries TRBV12-3 or TRBV12-4 and TRBJ2-1; weak D call: TRBD2 (6 bases). Trimming removed 7 bases at V and 10 bases at J, with 11 bases between. The CDR3 sequence is 11 residues long. The CDR3 DNA sequence: TGTGCCAGCACCTACCGGGGGGAGCAGTTCTTC. Residues: CASTYRGEQFF.

CDR3 nucleotide sequence: TGTGCCATTCTACTAGCGGCCCCCGGGGAGCTGTTTTTT. It translates to CAILLAAPGELFF. The V call is TRBV7-6, the J call TRBJ2-2; 8 bases agree with TRBD2. CDR3 length: 13 amino acids. CDR1 is SGHVS, CDR2 FNYEAQ, per germline. Unmatched junction bases numbered 7, after V lost 10 bases and J lost 6 bases. The variable domain in full, completed from reference TRBV7-6 and TRBJ2-2, reads GAGVSQSPRYKVTKRGQDVALRCDPISGHVSLYWYRQALGQGPEFLTYFNYEAQQDKSGLPNDRFSAERPEGSISTLTIQRTEQRDSAMYRCAILLAAPGELFFGEGSRLTVL.

The gene calls are TRBV12-3 or TRBV12-4 and TRBJ1-4; 7 nucleotides match TRBD1. Unmatched junction bases numbered 5, after V lost 7 bases and J lost 0 bases. The CDR3 runs to 15 residues. The CDR3 bases are TGTGCCAGCATTACTCAGGGGGCAACTAATGAAAAACTGTTTTTT. Translated: CASITQGATNEKLFF.

This chain joins TRBV7-9 and TRBJ2-5; a possible D gene is TRBD2 (5 bases). The CDR3 extends over 12 amino acids. V lost 6 bases and J lost 2, with 7 bases in between. Germline V CDR1 and CDR2: SEHNR, FQNEAQ (reference sequence). CDR3 coding DNA: TGTGCCAGCAGGGAGGCACAAGAGACCCAGTACTTC. The encoded protein is CASREAQETQYF.

The V and J genes are TRBV20-1 and TRBJ2-7, with 7 bases lining up with TRBD1. The CDR3 covers 19 residues. J lost 0 bases, V lost 5 bases, and 22 bases had no gene match. From germline, CDR1 is DFQATT and CDR2 SNEGSKA (reference sequence). CDR3: CSASSSRDSPSGGSYEQYF. For the CDR3, the DNA is TGCAGTGCTTCCTCCTCCCGGGACAGTCCTTCCGGTGGCTCCTACGAGCAGTACTTC.